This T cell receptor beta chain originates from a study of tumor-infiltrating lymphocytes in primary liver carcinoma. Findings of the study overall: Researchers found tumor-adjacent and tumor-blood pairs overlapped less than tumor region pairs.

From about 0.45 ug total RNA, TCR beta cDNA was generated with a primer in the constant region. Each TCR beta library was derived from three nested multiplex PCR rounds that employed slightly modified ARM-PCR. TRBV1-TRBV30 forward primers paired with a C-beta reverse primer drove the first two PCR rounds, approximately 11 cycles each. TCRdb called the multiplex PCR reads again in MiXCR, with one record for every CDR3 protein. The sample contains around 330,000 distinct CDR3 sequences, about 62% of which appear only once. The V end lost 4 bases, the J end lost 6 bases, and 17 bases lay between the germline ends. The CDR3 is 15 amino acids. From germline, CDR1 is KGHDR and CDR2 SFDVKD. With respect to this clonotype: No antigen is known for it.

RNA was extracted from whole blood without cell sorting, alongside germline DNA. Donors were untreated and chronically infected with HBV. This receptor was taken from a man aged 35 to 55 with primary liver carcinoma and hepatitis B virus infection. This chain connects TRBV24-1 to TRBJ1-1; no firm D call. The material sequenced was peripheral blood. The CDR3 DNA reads TGTGCCACCAGTGACCCGGGGAGCGGGAGCCCTGAAGCTTTCTTT. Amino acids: CATSDPGSGSPEAFF.